A single sample gave rise to the 5 T cell receptor beta chains below, sequenced in a study of cytomegalovirus exposure and HLA in healthy donors. A multiplex PCR was run with 60 Vbeta primers and 13 Jbeta primers. This table comes from immunoSEQ multiplex PCR, and its TCRdb copy is limited to in-frame clones, with some not included. The repertoire holds under 150,000 clones, around 82% seen once, with approximately 1.7% in the top ten. What was sequenced was PBMCs. The receptors stem from a boy between 5 and 17 years old in good health and CMV-seronegative.

V and J are TRBV19 and TRBJ2-4; no definite D call. CDR3 length: 14 residues. The V end was cut by 7 bases, the J end by 5 bases, with 15 bases between. Germline CDR1 is LNHDA and CDR2 is SQIVND (reference sequence). CDR3 region: CASTSEQIQNIQYF. The CDR3 DNA reads TGTGCCAGTACCTCCGAACAGATCCAAAACATTCAGTACTTC. Drawing the rest from reference TRBV19 and TRBJ2-4, the complete variable domain is DGGITQSPKYLFRKEGQNVTLSCEQNLNHDAMYWYRQDPGQGLRLIYYSQIVNDFQKGDIAEGYSVSREKKESFPLTVTSAQKNPTAFYLCASTSEQIQNIQYFGAGTRLSVL.

J is TRBJ2-6 and V is TRBV5-5; 7 bases are a match to TRBD2. This CDR3 spans 16 amino acids. Trimming at V came to 0 bases and at J to 3 bases, leaving 3 bases not matched to a gene. CDR1 is SGHKS and CDR2 is YYEKEE in the germline V gene (reference sequence). CDR3 nucleotides: TGTGCCAGCAGCTTGGGGGGAGGGAGTGGGGCCAACGTCCTGACTTTC. Encoded protein: CASSLGGGSGANVLTF.

The V call is TRBV25-1, the J call TRBJ2-3; 8 nucleotides align to TRBD1. V lost 9 bases, J lost 0 bases, and 11 bases stayed unmatched. The CDR3 totals 16 residues. Germline CDR1 is MGHDK and CDR2 is SYGVNS. The CDR3 loop reads CASMDRDVWSTDTQYF. In DNA, the CDR3 is TGTGCCAGTATGGACAGGGACGTTTGGAGCACAGATACGCAGTATTTT.

This chain links TRBV25-1 with TRBJ1-1; 8 bases are a match to TRBD1. This CDR3 contains 13 residues. Per germline, CDR1 MGHDK and CDR2 SYGVNS. Losses at the gene ends were 2 bases for V and 10 bases for J; bases not matched to a gene: 6. The CDR3 loop reads CASSEQGAFGAFF. DNA for the CDR3: TGTGCCAGCAGTGAACAGGGGGCATTTGGAGCTTTCTTT. The full variable domain, its missing parts supplied by reference TRBV25-1 and TRBJ1-1, is EADIYQTPRYLVIGTGKKITLECSQTMGHDKMYWYQQDPGMELHLIHYSYGVNSTEKGDLSSESTVSRIRTEHFPLTLESARPSHTSQYLCASSEQGAFGAFFGQGTRLTVV.

The V gene is TRBV7-6, the J gene TRBJ2-3, with 15 nucleotides matching TRBD2. V shed 1 base, J shed 2 bases, and the junction held 4 bases outside the gene matches. This CDR3 comprises 18 residues. Germline-derived CDR1 and CDR2 are SGHVS and FNYEAQ. The CDR3 nucleotides read TGTGCCAGCAGCTTAGGGACTAGCGGGGGGGCCGCCACAGATACGCAGTATTTT. This translates into CASSLGTSGGAATDTQYF.